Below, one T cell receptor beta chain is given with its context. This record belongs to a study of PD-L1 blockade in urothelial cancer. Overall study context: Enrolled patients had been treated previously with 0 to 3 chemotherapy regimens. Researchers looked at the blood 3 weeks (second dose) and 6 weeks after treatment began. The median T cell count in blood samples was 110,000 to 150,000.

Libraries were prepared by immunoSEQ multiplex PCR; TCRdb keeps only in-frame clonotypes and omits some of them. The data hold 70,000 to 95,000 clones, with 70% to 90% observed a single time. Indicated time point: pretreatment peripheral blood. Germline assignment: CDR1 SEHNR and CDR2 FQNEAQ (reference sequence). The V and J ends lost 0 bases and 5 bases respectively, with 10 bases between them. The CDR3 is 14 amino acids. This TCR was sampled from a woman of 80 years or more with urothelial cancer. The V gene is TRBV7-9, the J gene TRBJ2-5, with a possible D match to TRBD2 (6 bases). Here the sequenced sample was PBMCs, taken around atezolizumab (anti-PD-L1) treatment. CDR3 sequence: CASSLAAGRETQYF. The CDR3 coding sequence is TGTGCCAGCAGCTTAGCGGCGGGGCGGGAGACCCAGTACTTC.